This TCR beta chain stems from a study of graft-versus-host responses after intestinal transplantation. The wider study: The whole recipient group had anti-thymocyte globulin induction followed by tacrolimus and steroids for roughly three years.

The CDR3 length is 15 residues. Trimming removed 0 bases from V and 5 bases from J, with 14 bases in between. Germline CDR1 reads LNHNV; CDR2 reads YYDKDF (reference sequence). The data were produced by immunoSEQ multiplex PCR, yet TCRdb's version contains in-frame clones alone and is incomplete. The sample lists tens of thousands of clones; roughly 94% were seen once. Points on this clone: Its antigen is undetermined.

The sequence was collected from a human donor who received an intestinal transplant. The sequenced sample was unstimulated CD8+ T cells sorted from spleen or lymph node cells, obtained before intestinal transplant. This chain uses TRBV15 with TRBJ2-7; D not certain. The CDR3 reads CATSRDRLRIHEQYF. The DNA for the CDR3 is TGTGCCACCAGCAGAGATCGTCTCCGTATCCACGAGCAGTACTTC.